The clone carrying this TCR beta chain appeared many times. As to time point: after trial treatment. Treatment of the sample: LDRT plus nivolumab, ipilimumab, low-dose cyclophosphamide and aspirin (RACIN trial). Donors were given nivolumab, ipilimumab, aspirin, low-dose cyclophosphamide and low-dose radiotherapy. Enrollment required an advanced solid tumor negative for tumor-infiltrating lymphocytes. This specimen belongs to a study of low-dose radiotherapy and immunotherapy resistance in tumors. Study-wide context: Each fraction given to Cohort 2 every two weeks delivered 1 Gy, and the total reached 13 Gy over 26 weeks. One day before radiation and immunotherapy, intravenous cyclophosphamide 200 mg/m2 was administered, with this repeated every two weeks.

TRAV and TRBV primers primed cDNA for both TCRalpha and TCRbeta. For amplifying TCRs, the PCR ran for around 20 cycles with Phusion, which was used together with a constant-region primer and the adapter on the V primers. TCRdb reprocessed the reads with MiXCR, giving one entry per CDR3 protein. The sample contains about 100,000 distinct CDR3 sequences, 20% of which appear only once. The CDR3 totals 13 residues. Germline CDR1 LGHNT, CDR2 FRNRAP. The V gene lost 6 bases and the J gene lost 5 bases, with 13 bases spanning the gap. The sample consisted of PBMCs, taken after low-dose radiotherapy plus immunotherapy. This receptor was obtained from a male donor with prostate cancer. The chain couples TRBV12-5 to TRBJ2-5; D not resolved. CDR3 DNA sequence: TGTGCTAGTGGCAACGACCCAGTCGAGACCCAGTACTTC. Residues: CASGNDPVETQYF.